The next 14 T cell receptor beta chains were all read from a single sample in a study of cytomegalovirus exposure and HLA in healthy donors. PCR used 60 Vbeta primers and 13 Jbeta primers. Using immunoSEQ multiplex PCR, the repertoire was profiled, and TCRdb retains in-frame clones only, with some absent. The repertoire consists of roughly 160,000 clones, with 75% occurring once and the leading ten covering around 8.3%. The specimen sequenced was PBMCs. The receptors were gathered from a woman in her thirties or forties in good health and CMV-seropositive.

The chain employs TRBV28 and TRBJ1-2; 10 bases are a match to TRBD1. The CDR3 has 15 amino acids. Per the germline V gene, CDR1 is MDHEN and CDR2 is SYDVKM. The V gene end was trimmed by 5 bases and the J gene end by 5 bases; junction bases not matched to a gene: 8. CDR3 loop: CASSPGDRGFYGYTF. As DNA, the CDR3 is TGTGCCAGCAGTCCGGGGGACAGGGGCTTTTATGGCTACACCTTC.

This chain links TRBV19 with TRBJ2-7, with 9 bases matching TRBD1. The CDR3 is 14 amino acids. In germline, CDR1 is LNHDA, CDR2 SQIVND (reference sequence). V was clipped by 8 bases and J by 4 bases; unmatched bases: 9. This CDR3 is CASWSGTGSYEQYF. The CDR3 coding sequence is TGTGCCAGTTGGTCAGGGACAGGGAGTTACGAGCAGTACTTC.

Comment on this clone: An end of the junction does not agree with germline; a read error may underlie this. The rearrangement links TRBV7-2 to TRBJ2-1; TRBD2 matches at 9 bases. The CDR3 is made up of 11 amino acids. Per the germline V gene, CDR1 is SGHTA and CDR2 is FQGNSA. Here the CDR3 reads CASSSLAGVIF. The CDR3 DNA is TGTGCCAGCAGCTCTTTAGCGGGAGTCATCTTC. Full variable domain (outside the CDR3, taken from reference TRBV7-2 and TRBJ2-1): GAGVSQSPSNKVTEKGKDVELRCDPISGHTALYWYRQSLGQGLEFLIYFQGNSAPDKSGLPSDRFSAERTGGSVSTLTIQRTQQEDSAVYLCASSSLAGVIFGPGTRLTVL.

The chain recombines TRBV19 with TRBJ1-2, with unresolved D. Per the germline V gene, CDR1 is LNHDA and CDR2 is SQIVND (reference sequence). Trimming left V 3 bases short and J 8 bases short, with 16 bases between. CDR3 length: 14 residues. The CDR3 sequence is CASSITGFLRGYTF. Here the CDR3 DNA reads TGTGCCAGTAGTATCACCGGGTTCCTTCGAGGCTACACCTTC. The whole variable domain, filled in from reference TRBV19 and TRBJ1-2, reads DGGITQSPKYLFRKEGQNVTLSCEQNLNHDAMYWYRQDPGQGLRLIYYSQIVNDFQKGDIAEGYSVSREKKESFPLTVTSAQKNPTAFYLCASSITGFLRGYTFGSGTRLTVV.

The gene calls are TRBV5-1 and TRBJ2-2; 7 bases agree with TRBD2. V lost 0 bases and J lost 1; bases outside the gene matches: 3. This CDR3 has 16 residues. Germline CDR1 SGHRS, CDR2 YFSETQ. The CDR3 region is CASSLGPSGNTGELFF. CDR3 in DNA: TGCGCCAGCAGCTTGGGGCCTAGCGGGAACACCGGGGAGCTGTTTTTT.

This chain links TRBV4-2 with TRBJ2-7; maybe TRBD2 (5 bases). This CDR3 spans 13 amino acids. Trimming cost V 0 bases and J 6 bases, with 9 bases left between them. The germline gives CDR1 LGHNA, CDR2 YNFKEQ. This CDR3 is CASSQDFGGEQYF. The CDR3 nucleotides read TGTGCCAGCAGCCAAGATTTTGGAGGCGAGCAGTACTTC.

The V gene is TRBV30, the J gene TRBJ1-6, with 8 bases lining up with TRBD1. CDR1 and CDR2 (germline): GTSNPN, SVGIG (reference sequence). The length of the CDR3 is 13 residues. J was trimmed by 10 bases and V by 8 bases; bases with no gene match: 10. CDR3 sequence: CAGKDRGWSPLHF. The DNA for the CDR3 is TGTGCCGGCAAAGACAGGGGATGGTCACCCCTCCACTTT.

The V and J genes are TRBV7-3 and TRBJ2-3; D is ambiguous. Germline CDR1 and CDR2: SGHTA and FQGTGA. The CDR3 covers 13 residues. Trimming removed 4 bases at V and 2 bases at J, with 7 bases between. The CDR3 spells CASSSPSTDTQYF. The CDR3, as DNA: TGTGCCAGCAGCTCCCCTTCCACAGATACGCAGTATTTT.

The chain joins TRBV5-1 to TRBJ2-1; 8 bases match TRBD2. CDR3 length equals 14 residues. V trimming: 4 bases; J trimming: 6 bases; junction bases outside the gene matches: 6. Germline V lookup: CDR1 SGHRS, CDR2 YFSETQ. In nucleotides, the CDR3 is TGCGCCAGCAGCGGGAGCGGGAGCGGCAATGAGCAGTTCTTC. Its protein product is CASSGSGSGNEQFF.

The chain links TRBV19 to TRBJ1-2; no firm D call. The germline V gene has CDR1 LNHDA and CDR2 SQIVND (reference sequence). Trimming stripped 4 bases from V and 8 bases from J, with 26 bases between. This CDR3 has 17 amino acids. As DNA, the CDR3 is TGTGCCAGTAGTACCCTATTATCGGGTCCCGTGAAGAGAGGCTACACCTTC. Translation: CASSTLLSGPVKRGYTF.

The chain uses TRBV9 and TRBJ2-3; 9 nucleotides agree with TRBD2. Germline V CDR1 and CDR2: SGDLS, YYNGEE. J gave up 3 bases and V 0 bases, and 8 bases lay outside the gene matches. CDR3 length: 17 residues. CDR3 in amino acids: CASSVGVGLARTDTQYF. The CDR3 region has the DNA TGTGCCAGCAGCGTAGGTGTGGGACTAGCTAGGACAGATACGCAGTATTTT.

The chain employs TRBV5-5 and TRBJ2-7, with 8 positions matching TRBD1. There are 14 residues in the CDR3. V gave up 1 base and J gave up 5 bases; unmatched junction bases: 5. CDR1 SGHKS and CDR2 YYEKEE come from the germline V gene (reference sequence). The CDR3 region is CASSLRTGIHEQYF. CDR3 nucleotides: TGTGCCAGCAGCTTGCGGACAGGGATCCACGAGCAGTACTTC.

This sequence joins TRBV21-1 and TRBJ2-1; TRBD1 was called by the table and not checked on the DNA. TRBV21-1 is assigned pseudogene status. CDR3 length: 15 amino acids. The CDR3 region is CASTPTGGDDNEQFF. CDR3 nucleotide sequence: TGTGCCAGCACCCCCACAGGGGGCGACGACAATGAGCAGTTCTTC.

V and J are TRBV27 and TRBJ1-3; D uncertain. V lost 3 bases and J 1 base, leaving 7 bases between the germline ends. The germline gives CDR1 MNHEY, CDR2 SMNVEV (reference sequence). This CDR3 is 14 amino acids long. The CDR3: CASSLAGSGNTIYF. In nucleotides, the CDR3 is TGTGCCAGCAGTTTGGCGGGGTCTGGAAACACCATATATTTT.